These 18 T cell receptor beta chains were all obtained from the same sample, sequenced in a study of blood T cells in healthy people across ages. Using a J-beta primer mix together with a sample-barcoded 5' primer, a second PCR was run for about 6 to 11 cycles. TCRdb used MiXCR to reprocess the 5' RACE reads, holding one entry per CDR3 protein. The sample has about 810,000 distinct CDR3 sequences, 30% to 45% seen once; the top ten hold about an eighth. Sequencing was carried out using blood. These receptors were taken from a man aged 18 to 30 in good health.

The chain uses TRBV2 and TRBJ2-1; D not resolved. Looked up from germline, CDR1 is SNHLY and CDR2 is FYNNEI. This CDR3 comprises 11 residues. The germline V and J ends were trimmed by 7 bases and 10 bases, with 11 bases remaining between them. CDR3 sequence: CASTQALEQFF. The CDR3 DNA sequence: TGTGCCAGCACCCAAGCCCTAGAGCAGTTCTTC.

There are a few counts of this clonotype. This chain connects TRBV20-1 to TRBJ1-6; 7 bases fit TRBD1. With V trimmed by 3 bases and J by 1 base, 12 bases remained unmatched. Germline loops: CDR1 DFQATT, CDR2 SNEGSKA (reference sequence). The CDR3 runs 18 residues. DNA for the CDR3: TGCAGTGCTAGCGCCCTTTCCAGGGGGGGGTCCTATAATTCACCCCTCCACTTT. This codes for CSASALSRGGSYNSPLHF.

This chain joins TRBV4-3 and TRBJ1-2; TRBD1 matches at 9 bases. The CDR3 length is 17 residues. CDR1 and CDR2 (germline): LGHNA, YSLEER. The trim removed 1 base at V and 4 bases at J, leaving 10 bases unmatched. The CDR3 bases are TGCGCCAGCAGCCAAGGAATACGACAGGGGGTTGGCTATGGCTACACCTTC. Translated, it gives CASSQGIRQGVGYGYTF.

The chain links TRBV25-1 to TRBJ2-1; 9 bases map to TRBD1. CDR3 size: 13 residues. V was pared by 6 bases and J by 8 bases, with 5 bases of the junction left unmatched. The germline gives CDR1 MGHDK, CDR2 SYGVNS. CDR3 protein: CASRQGAGDEQFF. CDR3 DNA sequence: TGTGCCAGCAGACAGGGGGCTGGAGATGAGCAGTTCTTC.

V gene TRBV9 combines with J gene TRBJ2-7; 8 nucleotides line up with TRBD1. CDR1 and CDR2 from the germline V gene are SGDLS and YYNGEE. Trimming removed 3 bases from V and 2 bases from J; junction bases left unmatched: 4. The CDR3 has 14 residues. The chain's CDR3 is CASSDQGAPYEQYF. DNA of the CDR3: TGTGCCAGCAGCGACCAGGGGGCCCCCTACGAGCAGTACTTC.

This clonotype came up many times. The V gene is TRBV29-1, the J gene TRBJ2-1, with 7 nucleotides matching TRBD2. J gave up 5 bases and V 7 bases, and 8 bases lay outside the gene matches. The CDR3 totals 13 residues. The germline V gene encodes CDR1 SQVTM and CDR2 ANQGSEA. The CDR3 bases are TGCAGCGGAGGGGCTAGCGGAAACAATGAGCAGTTCTTC. Protein product: CSGGASGNNEQFF.

The chain is built from TRBV9 and TRBJ1-1, with 8 bases that match TRBD1. The germline gives CDR1 SGDLS, CDR2 YYNGEE. V trimming: 3 bases; J trimming: 5 bases; junction bases outside the gene matches: 6. The CDR3 spans 14 residues. The CDR3 bases are TGTGCCAGCAGCGATGGAAGGACAGGGACTGAAGCTTTCTTT. This gives the protein CASSDGRTGTEAFF.

The V gene is TRBV6-5, the J gene TRBJ2-5, with D possibly being TRBD1 or TRBD2 (6 bases each). Germline V gene sequence: CDR1 MNHEY, CDR2 SVGAGI. V was cut by 4 bases and J by 5 bases, with 20 bases left in between. The CDR3 has 16 residues. The CDR3 reads CASSSDYREIDETQYF. CDR3 DNA: TGTGCCAGCAGTTCGGACTACAGGGAGATTGACGAGACCCAGTACTTC.

This clonotype has only a few counts. The chain links TRBV5-1 to TRBJ2-3, with TRBD2 matching 12 bases. This CDR3 has 15 amino acids. In germline, CDR1 is SGHRS, CDR2 YFSETQ. V gave up 6 bases and J gave up 1 base; unmatched junction bases: 3. The CDR3 nucleotides read TGCGCCAGCAACCGACTAGCGGGGGGCACAGATACGCAGTATTTT. It encodes CASNRLAGGTDTQYF.

A word on this clonotype: A much more abundant neighbour one base away suggests this may be a read error. This rearrangement joins TRBV6-2 or TRBV6-3 to TRBJ2-7; D possibly corresponds to TRBD1 (6 bases). CDR1 is MNHEY, CDR2 SVGEGT, per germline. The CDR3 loop spans 15 amino acids. Trimming stripped 4 bases from V and 0 bases from J, with 13 bases between. The CDR3 sequence: CASSSAGAISYEQYF. DNA of the CDR3: TGTGCCAGCAGTTCCGCAGGGGCAATCTCCTACGAGCAGTACTTC.

V usage is TRBV20-1 and J usage is TRBJ1-6; D not certain. The CDR3 spans 14 residues. V was trimmed by 6 bases and J by 7 bases, leaving 16 bases between them. Germline CDR1 and CDR2: DFQATT and SNEGSKA (reference sequence). CDR3 coding DNA: TGCAGTGCCCCTCCGGCTGACGGAAATTCACCCCTCCACTTT. Amino acids: CSAPPADGNSPLHF.

There are a few counts of this clonotype. The CDR3 here is CASSLGQGEIYGYTF. For the CDR3, the DNA is TGTGCCAGCAGTTTAGGACAGGGAGAGATCTATGGCTACACCTTC. The rearrangement joins TRBV28 to TRBJ1-2; 8 bases line up with TRBD1. The CDR3 sequence is 15 residues long. Trimming removed 2 bases from V and 4 bases from J; junction bases left unmatched: 6. Germline V gives CDR1 MDHEN, CDR2 SYDVKM.

The rearrangement uses TRBV2 and TRBJ2-1, with D perhaps TRBD1 or TRBD2 (6 bases each). Trimming cost V 3 bases and J 7 bases, with 13 bases left between them. From germline, CDR1 is SNHLY and CDR2 FYNNEI. The CDR3 spans 14 residues. Here the CDR3 DNA reads TGTGCCAGCAGTGAGGGGGGCAGAGGGAATGAGCAGTTCTTC. Translating it yields CASSEGGRGNEQFF. The full variable domain, with the rest looked up from reference TRBV2 and TRBJ2-1, is EPEVTQTPSHQVTQMGQEVILRCVPISNHLYFYWYRQILGQKVEFLVSFYNNEISEKSEIFDDQFSVERPDGSNFTLKIRSTKLEDSAMYFCASSEGGRGNEQFFGPGTRLTVL.

J is TRBJ2-1 and V is TRBV7-3, with 14 bases lining up with TRBD2. The CDR3 is 17 amino acids. Germline V gives CDR1 SGHTA, CDR2 FQGTGA. J gave up 7 bases and V 6 bases, and 11 bases lay outside the gene matches. The chain's CDR3 is CASSSMGGTSGGNEQFF. The CDR3 DNA reads TGTGCCAGCAGTTCTATGGGGGGGACTAGCGGGGGAAATGAGCAGTTCTTC.

This clonotype was detected many times. The V call is TRBV12-3 or TRBV12-4, the J call TRBJ1-2; D is undetermined. The length of the CDR3 is 13 residues. Trimming stripped 5 bases from V and 2 bases from J, with 9 bases between. The CDR3, as DNA: TGTGCCAGCAGTCGGAACCTAAACTATGGCTACACCTTC. It is translated as CASSRNLNYGYTF.

V usage is TRBV7-2 and J usage is TRBJ2-6, with 8 nucleotides matching TRBD1. CDR1 is SGHTA and CDR2 is FQGNSA in the germline V gene. This CDR3 has 17 residues. V lost 5 bases, J lost 2 bases, and 8 bases stayed unmatched. CDR3 coding DNA: TGTGCCAGCAGCCCTAAGCTGGACAGGGCTGGGGCCAACGTCCTGACTTTC. This encodes CASSPKLDRAGANVLTF.

The rearrangement joins TRBV12-3 or TRBV12-4 to TRBJ2-5; D is perhaps TRBD1 (6 bases). Trimming took off 4 bases at V and 5 bases at J, with 11 bases between the two ends. The CDR3 is 13 residues long. The CDR3 region is CASSSPGAETQYF. The CDR3 nucleotides read TGTGCCAGCAGTTCCCCAGGGGCCGAGACCCAGTACTTC.

The chain has TRBV20-1 and TRBJ2-2, with TRBD1 matching 8 bases. The CDR3 extends over 16 amino acids. Germline CDR1 reads DFQATT; CDR2 reads SNEGSKA (reference sequence). Germline trimming cut 1 base from V and 7 bases from J; bases unmatched to any gene: 11. The CDR3, as DNA: TGCAGTGCTAGAGTCGGAGACAGGGGCGTCGTCGGGGAGCTGTTTTTT. It yields the protein CSARVGDRGVVGELFF.